The 7 T cell receptor beta chains below come from one sample, sequenced in a study of shared clonotypes between healthy human individuals. Clones were sequenced by immunoSEQ multiplex PCR, and TCRdb holds only the in-frame ones, with some missing. The table shows more than 1.2 million clones, with approximately 98.5% occurring only once. The material sequenced was naive CD4+ T cells sorted from blood. Subset in this sample: CD45RA+ positively selected. The receptors were gathered from a man younger than 40 in good health.

The V and J genes are TRBV30 and TRBJ2-3, with D hard to call. The CDR3 runs to 15 residues. Germline CDR1 reads GTSNPN; CDR2 reads SVGIG (reference sequence). V lost 4 bases, J lost 4 bases, and 18 bases lay in between. The CDR3 region has the DNA TGTGCCTGGAAGTACCGTCGGAAGGGCCCAGATACGCAGTATTTT. This gives the protein CAWKYRRKGPDTQYF.

The chain combines TRBV9 with TRBJ1-2; 8 positions match TRBD1. V shed 4 bases, J shed 2 bases, and the junction held 7 bases outside the gene matches. The length of the CDR3 is 15 residues. Germline V CDR1 and CDR2: SGDLS, YYNGEE. CDR3 DNA: TGTGCCAGCAGCCTCCCCCGGACAGGGAACTATGGCTACACCTTC. Amino acid sequence: CASSLPRTGNYGYTF.

V usage is TRBV2 and J usage is TRBJ1-5; D perhaps matches TRBD1 (5 bases). This CDR3 comprises 17 residues. Trimming cost V 7 bases and J 5 bases, with 24 bases left between them. Germline CDR1 is SNHLY and CDR2 is FYNNEI. In DNA, the CDR3 is TGTGCCAGCACACGAGGAAAGAACAGGCTTGTGCATCAGCCCCAGCATTTT. This encodes CASTRGKNRLVHQPQHF.

This sequence joins TRBV5-6 and TRBJ2-7; 12 nucleotides align to TRBD2. There are 14 residues in the CDR3. Germline lookup yields CDR1 SGHDT and CDR2 YYEEEE. The trim removed 4 bases at V and 5 bases at J, leaving 4 bases unmatched. The CDR3 DNA reads as TGTGCCAGCAGCCGGGGACTAGCGGGCCACGAGCAGTACTTC. The encoded protein is CASSRGLAGHEQYF.

Concerning this clone: Other DNA sequences in this sample translate to the same CDR3. The J gene is TRBJ2-1, the V gene TRBV7-2; D call uncertain. V was clipped by 5 bases and J by 2 bases, with 7 bases between them. CDR1 and CDR2 (germline): SGHTA, FQGNSA. The CDR3 is 13 amino acids. The CDR3 reads CASSLGTYNEQFF. DNA of the CDR3: TGTGCCAGCAGCCTGGGGACCTACAATGAGCAGTTCTTC.

V usage is TRBV6-4 and J usage is TRBJ2-2, with 7 bases aligning to TRBD1. Unmatched junction bases numbered 5, after V lost 6 bases and J lost 4 bases. The germline V gene encodes CDR1 MRHNA and CDR2 SNTAGT. The CDR3 sequence is 14 residues long. CDR3 coding DNA: TGTGCCAGCAGCGAACAGGGGCGCACCGGGGAGCTGTTTTTT. Amino acids: CASSEQGRTGELFF.

The rearrangement links TRBV2 to TRBJ1-5, with 7 bases fitting TRBD1. The CDR3 totals 17 residues. V trimming: 2 bases; J trimming: 5 bases; junction bases outside the gene matches: 12. The V gene's germline CDR1 is SNHLY and CDR2 FYNNEI. The CDR3 region is CASSEFSQGGKDQPQHF. In nucleotides, the CDR3 is TGTGCCAGCAGTGAATTCAGTCAGGGGGGTAAGGATCAGCCCCAGCATTTT.